This TCR beta chain was sequenced for a study of blood T cells in healthy people across ages. Study details: When template switching was applied, about one barcoded beta molecule was captured per two T cells. Study-wide findings and caveats: More naive CD4+ cells and higher diversity marked long-lived donors relative to aged donors.

PCR was performed a second time for about 7 to 11 cycles using a sample-barcoded 5' primer and a J-beta primer mix. MiXCR was run by TCRdb on the 5' RACE reads, yielding one entry per CDR3 protein. The data hold roughly 700,000 distinct CDR3 sequences, with roughly 49% observed a single time. Isolation of PBMCs gave at least 6.5 million cells per sample. About this clonotype itself: What it recognizes is unknown.

This CDR3 has 14 residues. V lost 0 bases to trimming and J lost 8 bases, with 14 bases between them. CDR1 is DFQATT and CDR2 is SNEGSKA in the germline V gene (reference sequence). This TCR derives from a woman between 55 and 75 years old in good health. Sequenced material: blood. The chain carries TRBV20-1 and TRBJ2-4; D not certain. CDR3 region: CSARDPRRSDIQYF. CDR3 nucleotide sequence: TGCAGTGCTAGAGATCCTCGCAGGTCAGACATTCAGTACTTC.